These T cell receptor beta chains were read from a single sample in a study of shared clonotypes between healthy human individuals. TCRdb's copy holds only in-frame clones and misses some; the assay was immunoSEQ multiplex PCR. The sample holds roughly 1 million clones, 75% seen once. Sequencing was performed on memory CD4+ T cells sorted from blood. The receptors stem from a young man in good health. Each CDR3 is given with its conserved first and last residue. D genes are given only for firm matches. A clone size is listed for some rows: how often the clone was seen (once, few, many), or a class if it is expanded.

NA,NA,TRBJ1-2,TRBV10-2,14,TGCGCCAGCAGTGAGTCGGCGGGACCATATGGCTACACCTTC,CASSESAGPYGYTF
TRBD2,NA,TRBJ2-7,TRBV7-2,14,TGTGCCAGCAGCAAAAGCGGGAGCTCCTACGAGCAGTACTTC,CASSKSGSSYEQYF
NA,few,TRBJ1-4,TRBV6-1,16,TGTGCCAGCAGTGACTGGACAGAACCACAGGGTGAAAAACTGTTTTTT,CASSDWTEPQGEKLFF
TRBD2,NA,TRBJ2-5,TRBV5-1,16,TGCGCCAGCAGCTTGGATCTCGGGGGGGGCCGGGAGACCCAGTACTTC,CASSLDLGGGRETQYF
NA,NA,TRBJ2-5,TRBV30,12,TGTGCCTGGACCGCGCGGCTGGAGACCCAGTACTTC,CAWTARLETQYF
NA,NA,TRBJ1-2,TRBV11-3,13,TGTGCCAGCAGCCACAGCTCCAACTATGGCTACACCTTC,CASSHSSNYGYTF
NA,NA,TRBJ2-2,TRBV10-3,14,TGTGCCATCTCGGACTCGACGAACACCGGGGAGCTGTTTTTT,CAISDSTNTGELFF
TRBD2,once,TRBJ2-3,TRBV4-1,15,TGCGCCAGCAGCCCCAAGCGGGGGGGCCCCGATACGCAGTATTTT,CASSPKRGGPDTQYF
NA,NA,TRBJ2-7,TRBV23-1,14,TGCGCCAGCAGTCAAGTGGGAGAGATCTACGAGCAGTACTTC,CASSQVGEIYEQYF
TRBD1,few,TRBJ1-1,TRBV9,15,TGTGCCAGCACGCCAGGGGACAGGGGGAACACTGAAGCTTTCTTT,CASTPGDRGNTEAFF
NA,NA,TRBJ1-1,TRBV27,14,TGTGCCAGCGCATCGTGGACAGTCGGGACTGAAGCTTTCTTT,CASASWTVGTEAFF
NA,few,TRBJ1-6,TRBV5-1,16,TGCGCCAGCAGCTTCGGCGGGGGGGCGCAGGATTCACCCCTCCACTTT,CASSFGGGAQDSPLHF